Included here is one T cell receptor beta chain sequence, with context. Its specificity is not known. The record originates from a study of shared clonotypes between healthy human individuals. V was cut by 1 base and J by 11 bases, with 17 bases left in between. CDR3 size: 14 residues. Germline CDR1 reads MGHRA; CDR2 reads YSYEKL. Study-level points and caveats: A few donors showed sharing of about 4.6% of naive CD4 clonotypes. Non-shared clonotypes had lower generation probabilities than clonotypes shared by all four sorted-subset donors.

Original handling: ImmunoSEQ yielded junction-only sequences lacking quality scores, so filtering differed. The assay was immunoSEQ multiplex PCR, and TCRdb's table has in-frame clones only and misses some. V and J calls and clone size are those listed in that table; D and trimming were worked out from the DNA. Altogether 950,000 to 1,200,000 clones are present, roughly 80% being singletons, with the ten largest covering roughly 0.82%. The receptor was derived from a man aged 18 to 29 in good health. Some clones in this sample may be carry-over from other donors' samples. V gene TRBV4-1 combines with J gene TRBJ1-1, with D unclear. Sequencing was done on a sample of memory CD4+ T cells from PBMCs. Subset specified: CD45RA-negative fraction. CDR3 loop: CASSQAQGSLGAFF. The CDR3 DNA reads TGCGCCAGCAGCCAAGCCCAAGGTTCACTAGGCGCTTTCTTT.